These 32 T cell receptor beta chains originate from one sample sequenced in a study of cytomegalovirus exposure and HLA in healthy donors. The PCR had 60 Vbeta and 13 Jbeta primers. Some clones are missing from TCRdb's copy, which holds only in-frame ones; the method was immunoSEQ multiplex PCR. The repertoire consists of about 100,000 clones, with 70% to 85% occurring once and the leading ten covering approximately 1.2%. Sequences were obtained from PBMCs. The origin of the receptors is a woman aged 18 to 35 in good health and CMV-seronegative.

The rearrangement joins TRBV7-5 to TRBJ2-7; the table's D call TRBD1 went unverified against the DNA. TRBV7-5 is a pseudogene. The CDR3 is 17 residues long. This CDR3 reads CASRRQRNITLRYEQYF. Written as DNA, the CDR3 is TGTGCCAGCAGACGACAGAGGAACATAACCTTAAGGTACGAGCAGTACTTC.

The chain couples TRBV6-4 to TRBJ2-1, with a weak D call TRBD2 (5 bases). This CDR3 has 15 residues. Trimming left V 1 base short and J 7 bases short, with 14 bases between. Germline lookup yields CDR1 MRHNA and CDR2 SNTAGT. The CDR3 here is CASSDFSGNTNEQFF. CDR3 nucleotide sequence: TGTGCCAGCAGTGACTTCTCCGGGAACACGAATGAGCAGTTCTTC.

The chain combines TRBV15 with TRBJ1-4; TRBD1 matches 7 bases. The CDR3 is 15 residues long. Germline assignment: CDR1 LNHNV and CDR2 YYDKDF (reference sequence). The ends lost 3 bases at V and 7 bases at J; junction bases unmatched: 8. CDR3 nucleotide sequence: TGTGCCACCAGCAGGACAGGGCAGGGGCGTGAAAAACTGTTTTTT. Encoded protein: CATSRTGQGREKLFF.

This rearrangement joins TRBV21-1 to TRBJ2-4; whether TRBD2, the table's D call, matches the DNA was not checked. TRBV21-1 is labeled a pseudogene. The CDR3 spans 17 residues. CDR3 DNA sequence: TGTGCCAGCAGCAAAGGGCTAGCGGGATTTACCAAAAACATTCAGTACTTC. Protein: CASSKGLAGFTKNIQYF.

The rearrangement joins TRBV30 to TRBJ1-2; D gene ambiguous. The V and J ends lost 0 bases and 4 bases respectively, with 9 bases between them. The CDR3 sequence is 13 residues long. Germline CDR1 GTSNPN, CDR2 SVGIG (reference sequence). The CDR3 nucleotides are TGTGCCTGGAGTGTTAGCACCCTCTATGGCTACACCTTC. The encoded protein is CAWSVSTLYGYTF.

The CDR3 DNA reads TGTGCCCAAAACAGGGGGCGCGACTATGGCTACACCTTC. It specifies CAQNRGRDYGYTF. The rearrangement uses TRBV30 and TRBJ1-2, with 9 bases identical to TRBD1. This CDR3 is 13 amino acids long. Trimming cost V 8 bases and J 3 bases; bases outside gene matches: 7. CDR1 is GTSNPN and CDR2 is SVGIG in the germline V gene (reference sequence).

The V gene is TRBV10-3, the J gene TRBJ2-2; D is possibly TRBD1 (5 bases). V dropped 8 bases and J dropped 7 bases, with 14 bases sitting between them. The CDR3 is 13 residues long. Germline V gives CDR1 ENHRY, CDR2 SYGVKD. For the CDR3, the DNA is TGTGCCATCGGCAGGGAAATGGGCGGGGAGCTGTTTTTT. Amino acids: CAIGREMGGELFF.

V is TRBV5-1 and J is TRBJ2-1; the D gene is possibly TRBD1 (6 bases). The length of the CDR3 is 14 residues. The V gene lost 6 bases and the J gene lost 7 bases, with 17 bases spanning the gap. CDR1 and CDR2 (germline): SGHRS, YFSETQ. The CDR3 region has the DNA TGCGCCAGCACCGAACTATTAGGGGGAAATGAGCAGTTCTTC. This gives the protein CASTELLGGNEQFF.

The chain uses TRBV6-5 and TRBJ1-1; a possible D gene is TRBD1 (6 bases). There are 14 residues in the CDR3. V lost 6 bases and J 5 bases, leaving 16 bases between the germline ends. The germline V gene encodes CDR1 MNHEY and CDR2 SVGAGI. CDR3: CASRPQGRGTEAFF. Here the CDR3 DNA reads TGTGCCAGCAGACCACAGGGAAGGGGGACTGAAGCTTTCTTT.

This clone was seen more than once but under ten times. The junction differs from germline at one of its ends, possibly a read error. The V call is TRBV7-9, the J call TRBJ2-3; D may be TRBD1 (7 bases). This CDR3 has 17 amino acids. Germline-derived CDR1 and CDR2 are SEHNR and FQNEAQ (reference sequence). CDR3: CSSSLGGGTASTDTQYF. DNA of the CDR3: TGTTCCAGCAGCTTAGGTGGGGGGACAGCAAGCACAGATACGCAGTATTTT. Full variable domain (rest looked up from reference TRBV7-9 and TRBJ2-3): DTGVSQNPRHKITKRGQNVTFRCDPISEHNRLYWYRQTLGQGPEFLTYFQNEAQLEKSRLLSDRFSAERPKGSFSTLEIQRTEQGDSAMYLCSSSLGGGTASTDTQYFGPGTRLTVL.

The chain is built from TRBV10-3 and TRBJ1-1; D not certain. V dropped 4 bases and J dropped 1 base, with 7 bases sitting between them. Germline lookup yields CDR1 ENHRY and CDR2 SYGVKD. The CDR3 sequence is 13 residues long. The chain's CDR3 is CAISVAGNTEAFF. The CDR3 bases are TGTGCCATCAGTGTAGCCGGGAACACTGAAGCTTTCTTT.

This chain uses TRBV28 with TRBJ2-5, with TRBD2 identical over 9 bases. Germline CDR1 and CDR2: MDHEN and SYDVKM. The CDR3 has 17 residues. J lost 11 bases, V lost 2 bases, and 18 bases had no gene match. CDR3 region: CASSLNLRASGMGEQYF. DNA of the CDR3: TGTGCCAGCAGTTTAAATCTTAGGGCTAGCGGGATGGGGGAGCAGTACTTC.

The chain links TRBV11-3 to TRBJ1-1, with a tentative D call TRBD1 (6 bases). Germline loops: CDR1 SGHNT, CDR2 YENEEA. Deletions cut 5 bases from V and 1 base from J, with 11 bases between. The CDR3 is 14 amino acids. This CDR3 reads CASSLGQRNTEAFF. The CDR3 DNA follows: TGTGCCAGCAGCCTGGGACAACGGAACACTGAAGCTTTCTTT.

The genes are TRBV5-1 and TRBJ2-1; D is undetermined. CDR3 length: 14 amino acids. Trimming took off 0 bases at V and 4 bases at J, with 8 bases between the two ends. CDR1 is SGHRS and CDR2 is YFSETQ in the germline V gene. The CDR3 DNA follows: TGCGCCAGCAGCTTGGGGCTAGTTTACAATGAGCAGTTCTTC. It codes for CASSLGLVYNEQFF. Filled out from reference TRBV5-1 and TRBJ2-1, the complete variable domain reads KAGVTQTPRYLIKTRGQQVTLSCSPISGHRSVSWYQQTPGQGLQFLFEYFSETQRNKGNFPGRFSGRQFSNSRSEMNVSTLELGDSALYLCASSLGLVYNEQFFGPGTRLTVL.

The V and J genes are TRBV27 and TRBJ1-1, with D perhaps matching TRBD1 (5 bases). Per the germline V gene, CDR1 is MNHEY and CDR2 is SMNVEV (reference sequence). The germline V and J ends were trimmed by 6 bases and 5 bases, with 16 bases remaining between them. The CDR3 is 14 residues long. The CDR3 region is CASRLVAGQTEAFF. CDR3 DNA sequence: TGTGCCAGCAGATTAGTGGCAGGGCAAACTGAAGCTTTCTTT.

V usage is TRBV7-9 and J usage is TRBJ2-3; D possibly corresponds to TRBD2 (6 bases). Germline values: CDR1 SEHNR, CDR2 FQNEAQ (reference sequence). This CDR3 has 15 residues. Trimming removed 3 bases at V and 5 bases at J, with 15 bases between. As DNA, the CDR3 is TGTGCCAGCAGCTTTGACGGGAGTTATAAAGATACGCAGTATTTT. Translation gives CASSFDGSYKDTQYF.

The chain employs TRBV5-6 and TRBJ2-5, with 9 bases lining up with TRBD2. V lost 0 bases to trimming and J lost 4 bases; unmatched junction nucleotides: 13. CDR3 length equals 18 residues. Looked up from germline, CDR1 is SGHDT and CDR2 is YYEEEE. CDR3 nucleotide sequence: TGTGCCAGCAGCTTGGTGACTAGCGGCCTCCTAGGGGGAGAGACCCAGTACTTC. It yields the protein CASSLVTSGLLGGETQYF.

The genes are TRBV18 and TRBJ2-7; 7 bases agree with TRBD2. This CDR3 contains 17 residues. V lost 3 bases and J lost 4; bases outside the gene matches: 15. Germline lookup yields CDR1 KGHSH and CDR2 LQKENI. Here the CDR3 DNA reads TGTGCCAGCTCACCCCAATTGGTAGGCGGGGGTGATTACGAGCAGTACTTC. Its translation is CASSPQLVGGGDYEQYF.

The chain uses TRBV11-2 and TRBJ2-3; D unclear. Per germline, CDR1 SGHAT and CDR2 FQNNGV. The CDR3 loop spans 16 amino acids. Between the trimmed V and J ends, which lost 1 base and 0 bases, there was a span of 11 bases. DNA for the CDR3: TGTGCCAGCAGCTTAGGCGGCTTTACTAGCACAGATACGCAGTATTTT. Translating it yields CASSLGGFTSTDTQYF. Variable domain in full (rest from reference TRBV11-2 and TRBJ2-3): EAGVAQSPRYKIIEKRQSVAFWCNPISGHATLYWYQQILGQGPKLLIQFQNNGVVDDSQLPKDRFSAERLKGVDSTLKIQPAKLEDSAVYLCASSLGGFTSTDTQYFGPGTRLTVL.

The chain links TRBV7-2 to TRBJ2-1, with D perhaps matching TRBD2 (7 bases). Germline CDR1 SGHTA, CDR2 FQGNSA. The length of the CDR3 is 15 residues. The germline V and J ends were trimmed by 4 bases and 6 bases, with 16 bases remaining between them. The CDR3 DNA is TGTGCCAGCAGCTATCAGCGTGGGGGGGCCAATGAGCAGTTCTTC. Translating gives CASSYQRGGANEQFF.

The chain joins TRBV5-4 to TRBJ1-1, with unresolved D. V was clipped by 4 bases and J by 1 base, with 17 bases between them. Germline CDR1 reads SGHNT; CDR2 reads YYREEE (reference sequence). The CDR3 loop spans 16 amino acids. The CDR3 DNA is TGTGCCAGCAGCCCGGGCGGAGGGTATGGGAACACTGAAGCTTTCTTT. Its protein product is CASSPGGGYGNTEAFF.

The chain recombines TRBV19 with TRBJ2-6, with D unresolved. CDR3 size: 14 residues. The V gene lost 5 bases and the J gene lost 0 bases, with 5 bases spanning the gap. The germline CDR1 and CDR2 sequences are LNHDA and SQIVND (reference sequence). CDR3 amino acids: CASSPSSGANVLTF. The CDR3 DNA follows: TGTGCCAGTAGTCCTAGCTCTGGGGCCAACGTCCTGACTTTC.

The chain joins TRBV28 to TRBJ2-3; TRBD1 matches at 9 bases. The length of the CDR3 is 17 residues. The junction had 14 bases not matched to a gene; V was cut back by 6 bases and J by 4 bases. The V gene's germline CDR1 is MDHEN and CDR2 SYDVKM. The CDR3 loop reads CASSPLGQGRIADTQYF. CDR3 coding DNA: TGTGCCAGCAGCCCCCTAGGACAGGGGAGGATTGCAGATACGCAGTATTTT.

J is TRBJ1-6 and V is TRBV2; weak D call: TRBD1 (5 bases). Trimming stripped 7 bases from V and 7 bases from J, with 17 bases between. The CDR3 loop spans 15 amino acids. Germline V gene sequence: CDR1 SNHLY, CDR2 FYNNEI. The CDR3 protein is CASNGAPATNSPLHF. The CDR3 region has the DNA TGTGCCAGCAATGGGGCCCCTGCGACGAATTCACCCCTCCACTTT.

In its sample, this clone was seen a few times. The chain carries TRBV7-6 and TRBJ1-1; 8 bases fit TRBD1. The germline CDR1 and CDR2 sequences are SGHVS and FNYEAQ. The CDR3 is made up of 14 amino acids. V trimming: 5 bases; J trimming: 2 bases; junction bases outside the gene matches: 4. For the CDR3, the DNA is TGTGCCAGCAGCATACAGGGGGGAAACACTGAAGCTTTCTTT. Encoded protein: CASSIQGGNTEAFF. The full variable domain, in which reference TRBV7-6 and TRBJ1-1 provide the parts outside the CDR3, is GAGVSQSPRYKVTKRGQDVALRCDPISGHVSLYWYRQALGQGPEFLTYFNYEAQQDKSGLPNDRFSAERPEGSISTLTIQRTEQRDSAMYRCASSIQGGNTEAFFGQGTRLTVV.

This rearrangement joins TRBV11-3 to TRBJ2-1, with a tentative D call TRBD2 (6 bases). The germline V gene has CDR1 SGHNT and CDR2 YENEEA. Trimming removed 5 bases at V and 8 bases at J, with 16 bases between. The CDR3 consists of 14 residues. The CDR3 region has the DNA TGTGCCAGCAGCCCCGACGGGACTGGCGATGAGCAGTTCTTC. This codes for CASSPDGTGDEQFF.

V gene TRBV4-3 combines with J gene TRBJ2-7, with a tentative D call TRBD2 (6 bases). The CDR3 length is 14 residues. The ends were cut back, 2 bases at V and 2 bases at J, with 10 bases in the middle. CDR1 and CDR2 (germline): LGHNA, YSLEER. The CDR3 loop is CASSQRTGAYEQYF. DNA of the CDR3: TGCGCCAGCAGCCAAAGGACGGGAGCCTACGAGCAGTACTTC.

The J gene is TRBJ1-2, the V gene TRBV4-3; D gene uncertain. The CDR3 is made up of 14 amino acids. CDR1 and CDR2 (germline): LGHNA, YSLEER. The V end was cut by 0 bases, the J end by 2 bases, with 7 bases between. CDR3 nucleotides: TGCGCCAGCAGCCAAGACCACTCCAACTATGGCTACACCTTC. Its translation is CASSQDHSNYGYTF.

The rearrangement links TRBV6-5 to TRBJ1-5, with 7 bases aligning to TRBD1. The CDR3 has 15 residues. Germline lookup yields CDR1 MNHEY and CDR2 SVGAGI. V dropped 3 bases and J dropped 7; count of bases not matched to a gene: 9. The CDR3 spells CASSYGTDLRQPQHF. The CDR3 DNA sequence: TGTGCCAGCAGTTATGGGACAGATCTTCGACAGCCCCAGCATTTT.

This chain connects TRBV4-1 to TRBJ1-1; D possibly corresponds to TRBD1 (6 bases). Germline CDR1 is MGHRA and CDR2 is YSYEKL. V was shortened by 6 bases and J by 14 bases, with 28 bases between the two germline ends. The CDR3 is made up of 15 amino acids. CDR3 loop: CASRRSSTGPVSVFF. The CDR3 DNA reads TGCGCCAGCAGGCGAAGCTCAACAGGGCCCGTTTCAGTGTTCTTT.

The CDR3 protein is CASSVGVGQNQPQHF. The CDR3 DNA reads as TGTGCCAGCAGCGTAGGTGTGGGACAAAATCAGCCCCAGCATTTT. This rearrangement joins TRBV9 to TRBJ1-5, with a possible D match to TRBD1 (6 bases). This CDR3 contains 15 residues. V lost 0 bases to trimming and J lost 4 bases, with 11 bases between them. In germline, CDR1 is SGDLS, CDR2 YYNGEE.

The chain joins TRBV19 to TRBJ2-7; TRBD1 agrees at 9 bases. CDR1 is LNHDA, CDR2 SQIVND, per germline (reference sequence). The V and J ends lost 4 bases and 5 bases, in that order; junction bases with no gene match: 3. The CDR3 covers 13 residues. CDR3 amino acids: CASSTGTGNEQYF. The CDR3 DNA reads TGTGCCAGTAGTACCGGGACAGGGAACGAGCAGTACTTC.